This T cell receptor (beta chain) was documented in a study of T cells in Graves' hyperthyroidism and ophthalmopathy. TCR beta CDR3 regions were amplified from RNA transcripts. The study used the HTBI primer set for a first-round RT-PCR of the TCR CDR3. TCRdb independently ran MiXCR on the multiplex PCR reads; one entry per CDR3 protein. The profile covers a few hundred thousand distinct CDR3 sequences, with just over 45% appearing a single time and around 8% taken by the ten largest. Regarding this clonotype: As yet, its antigen is unknown.

Points from the study as a whole: Most expanded thyroid clonotypes above 0.001 also appeared in blood. Ophthalmopathy got predicted by the model a median approximately 6.4 months before its onset. A model of 13 V-J features distinguished ophthalmopathy from stable hyperthyroidism.

Patients counted as stable if ophthalmopathy did not develop within 18 months. The sequenced sample consisted of peripheral blood or thyroid tissue (not recorded which). The receptor comes from a woman aged 18 to 35 with Graves' hyperthyroidism.

CDR3 in amino acids: CASSLFPLGGESSYEQYF. The CDR3 DNA reads TGTGCCAGCAGCTTGTTCCCCCTCGGCGGGGAGAGCTCCTACGAGCAGTACTTC. The genes are TRBV7-2 and TRBJ2-7, with a tentative D call TRBD2 (6 bases). This CDR3 comprises 18 residues. Germline loops: CDR1 SGHTA, CDR2 FQGNSA. V lost 3 bases to trimming and J lost 0 bases, with 21 bases between them.